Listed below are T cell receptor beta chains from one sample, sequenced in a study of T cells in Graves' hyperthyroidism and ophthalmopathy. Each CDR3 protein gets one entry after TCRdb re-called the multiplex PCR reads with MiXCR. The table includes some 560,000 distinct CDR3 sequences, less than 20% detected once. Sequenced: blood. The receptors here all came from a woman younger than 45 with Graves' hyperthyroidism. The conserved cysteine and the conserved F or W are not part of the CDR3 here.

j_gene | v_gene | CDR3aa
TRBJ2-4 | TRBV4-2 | ASSQETGQQKNIQY
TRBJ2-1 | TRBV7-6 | ASSFRSSSYNEQF
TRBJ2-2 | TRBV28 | ASSLMEGIGELF
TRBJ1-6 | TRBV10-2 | ASSDRASPLH
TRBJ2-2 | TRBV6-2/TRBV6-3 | ASSDQSLTSGRWGTGELF
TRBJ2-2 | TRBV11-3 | ASSSGQGHAGELF
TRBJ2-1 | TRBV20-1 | SAMRGASYNEQF
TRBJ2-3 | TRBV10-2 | ASRERQGKWTDTQY
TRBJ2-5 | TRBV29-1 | SVEFTGRGGETQY
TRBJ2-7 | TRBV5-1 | ASSRQSGILSEQY
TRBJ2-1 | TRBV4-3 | ASSQRKVQDVDEQF
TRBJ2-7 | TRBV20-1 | SAPTSVSYEQY
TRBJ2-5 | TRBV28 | ASSLGIGIQETQY
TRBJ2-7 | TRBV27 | ASRGGEEQY
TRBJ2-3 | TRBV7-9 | ASSSKPTSGRSTDTQY
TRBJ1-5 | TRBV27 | ASSPGTGLNQPQH
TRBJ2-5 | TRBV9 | ASSGTSGYQETQY
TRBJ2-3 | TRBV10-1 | ASSDSTDTQY
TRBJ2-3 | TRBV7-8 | AWSSLAGGSTDTQY
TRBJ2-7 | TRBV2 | ASSDSRQVREQY